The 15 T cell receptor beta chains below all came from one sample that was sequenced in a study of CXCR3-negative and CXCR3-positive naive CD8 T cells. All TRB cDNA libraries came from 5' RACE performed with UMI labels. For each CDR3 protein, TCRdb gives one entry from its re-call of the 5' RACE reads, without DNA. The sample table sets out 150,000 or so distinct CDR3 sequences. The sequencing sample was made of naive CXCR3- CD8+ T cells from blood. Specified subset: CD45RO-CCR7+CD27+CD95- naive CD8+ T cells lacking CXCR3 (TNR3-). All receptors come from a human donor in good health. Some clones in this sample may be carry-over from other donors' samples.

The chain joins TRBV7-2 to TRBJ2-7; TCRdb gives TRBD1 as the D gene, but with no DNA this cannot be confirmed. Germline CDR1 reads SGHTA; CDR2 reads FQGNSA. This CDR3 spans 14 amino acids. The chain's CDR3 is CASSLDGRGVEQYF. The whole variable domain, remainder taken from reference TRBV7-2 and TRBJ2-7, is GAGVSQSPSNKVTEKGKDVELRCDPISGHTALYWYRQSLGQGLEFLIYFQGNSAPDKSGLPSDRFSAERTGGSVSTLTIQRTQQEDSAVYLCASSLDGRGVEQYFGPGTRLTVT.

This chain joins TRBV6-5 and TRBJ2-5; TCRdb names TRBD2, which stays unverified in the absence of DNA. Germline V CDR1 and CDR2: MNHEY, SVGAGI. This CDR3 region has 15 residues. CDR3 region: CASSPVWGGQETQYF.

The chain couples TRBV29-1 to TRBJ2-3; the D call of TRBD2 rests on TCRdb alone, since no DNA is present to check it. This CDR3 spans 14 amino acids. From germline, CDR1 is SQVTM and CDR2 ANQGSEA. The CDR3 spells CSVELALPADTQYF.

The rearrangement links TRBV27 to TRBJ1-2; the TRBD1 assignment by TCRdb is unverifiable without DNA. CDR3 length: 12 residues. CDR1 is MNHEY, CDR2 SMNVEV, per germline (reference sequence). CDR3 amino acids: CASSPRGDGYTF.

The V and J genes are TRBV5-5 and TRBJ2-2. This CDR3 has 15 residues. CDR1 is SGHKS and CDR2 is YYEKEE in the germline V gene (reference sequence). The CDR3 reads CASSLYVGGTGELFF.

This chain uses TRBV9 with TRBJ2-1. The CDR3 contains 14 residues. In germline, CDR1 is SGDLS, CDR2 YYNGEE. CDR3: CASSVGGPENEQFF. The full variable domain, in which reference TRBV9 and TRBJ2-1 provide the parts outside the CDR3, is DSGVTQTPKHLITATGQRVTLRCSPRSGDLSVYWYQQSLDQGLQFLIQYYNGEERAKGNILERFSAQQFPDLHSELNLSSLELGDSALYFCASSVGGPENEQFFGPGTRLTVL.

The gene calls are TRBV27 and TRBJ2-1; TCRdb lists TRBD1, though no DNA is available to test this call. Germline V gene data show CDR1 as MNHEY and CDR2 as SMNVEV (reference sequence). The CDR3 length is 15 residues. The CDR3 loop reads CASSLSGTVYNEQFF.

The CDR3 is CSVAVWNGTMGETQYF. The chain recombines TRBV29-1 with TRBJ2-5; the D gene TCRdb calls, TRBD1, cannot be checked with no DNA. The CDR3 is made up of 16 amino acids. Germline V gene sequence: CDR1 SQVTM, CDR2 ANQGSEA.

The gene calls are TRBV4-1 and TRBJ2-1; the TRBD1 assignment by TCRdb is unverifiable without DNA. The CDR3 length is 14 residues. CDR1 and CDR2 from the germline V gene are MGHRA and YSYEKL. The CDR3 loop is CASSQETGSNEQFF.

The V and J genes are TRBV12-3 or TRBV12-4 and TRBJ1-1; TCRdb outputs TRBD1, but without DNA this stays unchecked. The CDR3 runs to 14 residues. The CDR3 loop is CASSPRTRGSEAFF.

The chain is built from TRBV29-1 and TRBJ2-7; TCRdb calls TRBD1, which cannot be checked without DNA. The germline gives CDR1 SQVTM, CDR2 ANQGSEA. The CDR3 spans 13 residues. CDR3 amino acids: CSVEIPGDYEQYF.

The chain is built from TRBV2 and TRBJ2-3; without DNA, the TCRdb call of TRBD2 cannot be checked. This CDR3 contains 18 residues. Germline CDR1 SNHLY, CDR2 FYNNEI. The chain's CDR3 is CASSENWASGIFTDTQYF.

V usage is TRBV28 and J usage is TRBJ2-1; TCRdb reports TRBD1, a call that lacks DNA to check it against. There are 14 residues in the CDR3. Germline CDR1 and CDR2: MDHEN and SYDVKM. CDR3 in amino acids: CASSDVDIWGEQFF.

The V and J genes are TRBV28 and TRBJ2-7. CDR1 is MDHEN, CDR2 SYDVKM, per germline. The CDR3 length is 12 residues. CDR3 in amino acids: CASSYPTNEQYF.

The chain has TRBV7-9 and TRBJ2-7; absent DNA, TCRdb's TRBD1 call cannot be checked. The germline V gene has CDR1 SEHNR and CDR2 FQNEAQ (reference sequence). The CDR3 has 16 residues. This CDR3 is CASSRLGTASLYEQYF.